This is a list of T cell receptor beta chains from one sample in a study of CD8 T cells in ankylosing spondylitis. TCRdb passed the 5' RACE reads through MiXCR, listing each CDR3 protein once. The profile shows hundreds of thousands of distinct CDR3 sequences, around 19% of them singletons. The source material was blood, either unsorted or a sorted T cell fraction (not recorded which). These receptors came from a male donor with ankylosing spondylitis or in good health (not recorded which). CDR3s include the opening cysteine and the closing phenylalanine or tryptophan. The order of the fields is CDR3 length, V gene, clone size, J gene, CDR3 protein. A clone size is listed for some rows: how often the clone was seen (once, few, many), or a class if it is expanded.

cdr3_length: 15
v_call: TRBV7-3
clone_size: few
j_call: TRBJ2-3
cdr3_aa: CASSLAGARGNTQYF

cdr3_length: 18
v_call: TRBV6-5
clone_size: few
j_call: TRBJ1-6
cdr3_aa: CASSYSQDGSSYNSPLHF

cdr3_length: 16
v_call: TRBV5-1
clone_size: -
j_call: TRBJ1-5
cdr3_aa: CASSLGTGLNNQPQHF

cdr3_length: 16
v_call: TRBV7-9
clone_size: -
j_call: TRBJ2-2
cdr3_aa: CASSPASGPNTGELFF

cdr3_length: 13
v_call: TRBV6-2/TRBV6-3
clone_size: -
j_call: TRBJ2-3
cdr3_aa: CASSYIWADTQYF

cdr3_length: 14
v_call: TRBV27
clone_size: many
j_call: TRBJ2-3
cdr3_aa: CASSLSRSTDTQYF

cdr3_length: 14
v_call: TRBV9
clone_size: many
j_call: TRBJ2-1
cdr3_aa: CASSVAGGHDEQFF

cdr3_length: 15
v_call: TRBV12-3/TRBV12-4
clone_size: few
j_call: TRBJ1-1
cdr3_aa: CASRKDRGGNTEAFF

cdr3_length: 13
v_call: TRBV20-1
clone_size: few
j_call: TRBJ1-1
cdr3_aa: CSARETGDTEAFF

cdr3_length: 17
v_call: TRBV9
clone_size: few
j_call: TRBJ2-1
cdr3_aa: CASSVGGGTSSYNEQFF

cdr3_length: 14
v_call: TRBV10-3
clone_size: few
j_call: TRBJ2-1
cdr3_aa: CAISTLAGSNEQFF

cdr3_length: 15
v_call: TRBV12-3/TRBV12-4
clone_size: few
j_call: TRBJ2-5
cdr3_aa: CASSPTRTGRETQYF

cdr3_length: 15
v_call: TRBV9
clone_size: -
j_call: TRBJ2-5
cdr3_aa: CASSAGLASPETQYF

cdr3_length: 13
v_call: TRBV7-2
clone_size: once
j_call: TRBJ2-1
cdr3_aa: CASSSAWAGEQFF

cdr3_length: 14
v_call: TRBV12-3/TRBV12-4
clone_size: -
j_call: TRBJ2-5
cdr3_aa: CASSLGDRRETQYF

cdr3_length: 14
v_call: TRBV20-1
clone_size: -
j_call: TRBJ2-5
cdr3_aa: CSAQVEGVGETQYF

cdr3_length: 17
v_call: TRBV15
clone_size: few
j_call: TRBJ2-1
cdr3_aa: CATSRKPPQSSYNEQFF

cdr3_length: 15
v_call: TRBV9
clone_size: many
j_call: TRBJ2-1
cdr3_aa: CASSPGTVAYNEQFF

cdr3_length: 17
v_call: TRBV4-2
clone_size: few
j_call: TRBJ2-1
cdr3_aa: CASSQAAGTSGRNEQFF

cdr3_length: 14
v_call: TRBV5-1
clone_size: few
j_call: TRBJ1-1
cdr3_aa: CASSLDRATGEAFF

cdr3_length: 13
v_call: TRBV20-1
clone_size: once
j_call: TRBJ1-2
cdr3_aa: CSASRPGLNGYTF

cdr3_length: 15
v_call: TRBV7-9
clone_size: many
j_call: TRBJ2-5
cdr3_aa: CASSARDAEQETQYF

cdr3_length: 15
v_call: TRBV12-3/TRBV12-4
clone_size: few
j_call: TRBJ2-5
cdr3_aa: CASSRGRGGYWTQYF

cdr3_length: 12
v_call: TRBV2
clone_size: -
j_call: TRBJ1-2
cdr3_aa: CASSPRSYGYTF

cdr3_length: 16
v_call: TRBV20-1
clone_size: few
j_call: TRBJ1-6
cdr3_aa: CSARVPGQGYNSPLHF

cdr3_length: 15
v_call: TRBV12-3/TRBV12-4
clone_size: -
j_call: TRBJ1-5
cdr3_aa: CASSFWTGNNQPQHF

cdr3_length: 18
v_call: TRBV24-1
clone_size: -
j_call: TRBJ2-1
cdr3_aa: CATSAPTGGQGGFNEQFF

cdr3_length: 15
v_call: TRBV4-1
clone_size: few
j_call: TRBJ1-4
cdr3_aa: CASSQPGLVNEKLFF

cdr3_length: 13
v_call: TRBV18
clone_size: once
j_call: TRBJ1-2
cdr3_aa: CASSPGVSDVYTF

cdr3_length: 13
v_call: TRBV20-1
clone_size: few
j_call: TRBJ2-5
cdr3_aa: CSVPRRGSETQYF

cdr3_length: 15
v_call: TRBV5-5
clone_size: few
j_call: TRBJ2-5
cdr3_aa: CASSLGIRGEETQYF

cdr3_length: 18
v_call: TRBV28
clone_size: few
j_call: TRBJ2-1
cdr3_aa: CASSKRLAGPPRYNEQFF

cdr3_length: 15
v_call: TRBV7-9
clone_size: -
j_call: TRBJ2-2
cdr3_aa: CASSPSGRISGELFF